The clone carrying this TCR beta chain was observed a single time. Antigen: not known. The sample originates from a study of cytomegalovirus exposure and HLA in healthy donors. Sequencing used immunoSEQ multiplex PCR; TCRdb keeps in-frame clones, though not all of them. The sample carries fewer than 200,000 clones, 86% recorded once. General study findings and limits: In vitro testing confirmed three CMV-associated chains as specific for CMV antigens. For cytomegalovirus status, the classifier reportedly gave diagnoses with high specificity and sensitivity. The study put some 160 TCR beta chains on its list as cytomegalovirus-associated. A later analysis found first-cohort TCR clusters tended to co-occur in the 130 or so validation repertoires.

The TCR comes from a man younger than 45 in good health and CMV-seropositive. The sequencing input was PBMCs.

CDR3 coding DNA: TGTGCCTGGAGGAGGGGGGCTTACAATGAGCAGTTCTTC. Its protein product is CAWRRGAYNEQFF. This chain connects TRBV30 to TRBJ2-1, with D tentatively TRBD1 or TRBD2 (6 bases each). Trimming took off 3 bases at V and 4 bases at J, with 10 bases between the two ends. The CDR3 contains 13 residues. CDR1 is GTSNPN, CDR2 SVGIG, per germline (reference sequence). The whole variable domain, filled in from reference TRBV30 and TRBJ2-1, reads SQTIHQWPATLVQPVGSPLSLECTVEGTSNPNLYWYRQAAGRGLQLLFYSVGIGQISSEVPQNLSASRPQDRQFILSSKKLLLSDSGFYLCAWRRGAYNEQFFGPGTRLTVL.